This T cell receptor beta chain was sequenced during a study of T cell responses to AZD1222 COVID-19 vaccine. In its sample, this clone was seen once. TCRdb's copy holds only in-frame clones and misses some; the assay was immunoSEQ multiplex PCR. The sample carries approximately 150,000 clones, about 90% recorded once. V was clipped by 7 bases and J by 7 bases; unmatched bases: 12. Germline V gene data show CDR1 as LNHDA and CDR2 as SQIVND (reference sequence). The CDR3 extends over 14 amino acids. This chain joins TRBV19 and TRBJ1-2, with 7 bases fitting TRBD1. The specimen was peripheral blood, collected 28 days after the second AZD1222 dose. The source of this sequence is an adult who received the AZD1222 COVID-19 vaccine. CDR3 sequence (DNA): TGTGCCAGTATGGCGAGAGGGGGCGCAGGTGGCTACACCTTC. It codes for CASMARGGAGGYTF.